The T cell receptor (beta chain) under discussion was sequenced for a study of cytomegalovirus exposure and HLA in healthy donors. This clone was counted a few times. The antigen remains undetermined. V lost 6 bases and J 7 bases, leaving 19 bases between the germline ends. Germline V gene data show CDR1 as MDHEN and CDR2 as SYDVKM. The CDR3 contains 15 residues. The PCR was carried out with 60 Vbeta primers and 13 Jbeta primers. Method: immunoSEQ multiplex PCR; TCRdb's copy keeps in-frame clones and lacks some. The table lists 60,000 to 100,000 clones, 60% to 85% of them singletons. Overall study findings and caveats: Researchers reported from a later analysis that most CMV-associated TCR beta chains appeared HLA-restricted. In a later analysis, V- and J-gene trimming of beta chains associated with a DCLRE1C missense variant, replicated independently.

Source material: PBMCs. This receptor was identified in a man aged 35 to 55 in good health and CMV-seronegative. The chain is built from TRBV28 and TRBJ2-1, with D possibly TRBD2 on 6 matching bases. CDR3: CASSRNGRSLNEQFF. The CDR3 DNA reads as TGTGCCAGCAGCCGAAACGGGAGAAGTCTTAATGAGCAGTTCTTC.